A selection of T cell receptor beta chains follows, all from one sample in a study of CXCR3-negative and CXCR3-positive naive CD8 T cells. TCRdb reprocessed the 5' RACE reads and stores each CDR3 protein as one record, lacking DNA. The sample has 100,000 or so distinct CDR3 sequences, and its top ten clones hold 1.5% to 2%. The sequenced material came from naive CXCR3- CD8+ T cells from blood. Source of these receptors: a human donor in good health. Some clones in this sample may be carry-over from other donors' samples. Each CDR3 is given with its conserved first and last residue.

v_call	j_call	cdr3_aa
TRBV7-9	TRBJ1-1	CASSSGRMNTEAFF
TRBV29-1	TRBJ2-5	CSVEVGSETQYF
TRBV29-1	TRBJ2-7	CSVELRATQEYEQYF
TRBV5-1	TRBJ2-1	CASSLSASSYNEQFF
TRBV28	TRBJ2-1	CASSPGGGYNEQFF
TRBV28	TRBJ2-7	CASSLWSGTYEQYF
TRBV6-5	TRBJ1-1	CASPALGKTEAFF
TRBV3-1	TRBJ2-7	CASSQVGGSVYEQYF
TRBV11-2	TRBJ1-2	CASSLRDSVGYTF
TRBV28	TRBJ2-1	CASKGEEVNEQFF
TRBV3-1	TRBJ1-1	CASSRDSEAFF
TRBV4-3	TRBJ2-7	CASSQDYPGLEQYF
TRBV29-1	TRBJ2-7	CSVKRTNRGTYYEQYF
TRBV7-3	TRBJ2-2	CASSPLGENTGELFF
TRBV12-3/TRBV12-4	TRBJ2-7	CASGTDTYEQYF
TRBV9	TRBJ1-6	CASSDPSRPLHF
TRBV29-1	TRBJ2-1	CSVDANNEQFF
TRBV11-2	TRBJ1-1	CASSLEELTGIQWDTEAFF
TRBV6-2/TRBV6-3	TRBJ2-7	CASKRGGTRSSYEQYF
TRBV6-2/TRBV6-3	TRBJ2-7	CASSYHRTEQYF
TRBV3-1	TRBJ2-1	CASSQDPTPVYNEQFF
TRBV15	TRBJ2-2	CATSRDPPPLLNTGELFF
TRBV7-8	TRBJ1-5	CASSLVAEPQHF
TRBV7-2	TRBJ2-3	CASSVGLPTDTQYF
TRBV5-1	TRBJ1-1	CASSNENMNTEAFF
TRBV7-3	TRBJ2-1	CASSPRTSITNEQFF
TRBV7-6	TRBJ1-1	CASSLGLGAEAFF
TRBV6-5	TRBJ2-3	CASSYPDEVGTDTQYF
TRBV29-1	TRBJ2-1	CSGDVRRNNEQFF
TRBV5-1	TRBJ2-7	CASSWGLATYEQYF
TRBV29-1	TRBJ2-2	CSAIGTGNTGELFF
TRBV18	TRBJ2-7	CASSPRDSYYEQYF
TRBV7-9	TRBJ2-5	CASSQGGQVRYQETQYF
TRBV5-4	TRBJ1-1	CASSIHPDTEAFF
TRBV29-1	TRBJ2-2	CSVVSRDPGELFF
TRBV4-2	TRBJ2-1	CASSQDQRDGLWNEQFF
TRBV6-2/TRBV6-3	TRBJ2-3	CASSYVSLEGDTQYF
TRBV4-3	TRBJ1-6	CASSPKTHNSPLHF
TRBV7-8	TRBJ2-5	CASSIPGETQYF
TRBV11-2	TRBJ2-7	CASSSSGEGYEQYF
TRBV7-9	TRBJ2-4	CASSDGQGEHIQYF